This note documents a single T cell receptor beta chain sequence. A single count supports this clone. Its specific antigen is unknown. No base qualities exist here, and no much larger clone lies one base off it. TCRbeta CDR3 regions were amplified from genomic DNA by means of the immunoSEQ Assay, a bias-controlled multiplex PCR. From the authors' description of their analysis: Nucleated cell counts per sample were estimated from amplification of reference gene primers within the assay. To quantify the absolute abundance of each unique TCRbeta CDR3 rearrangement, sequence reads were collapsed and filtered. Productive Simpson clonality was computed per sample as the square root of Simpson's diversity index over productive rearrangements. TCRdb retrieved this table from immuneACCESS and kept in-frame rearrangements only. Not all clones are present; in checked studies, unresolved V genes account for under half, and no reason is known for the remainder. V, J and clone size were drawn from that table, and D and trimming were deduced from the DNA. This sample has approximately 100,000 clones in its table, and approximately 84% of those were observed once. Clones ranked in the top ten supply around 9.3% of the sample.

The collaborating institutions used their own protocols to collect whole blood in K2EDTA tubes. For TCRbeta analysis, collaborators shipped samples as frozen whole blood, isolated PBMCs, or DNA extracted from either of those sample types. Cut back by 5 bases and 2 bases, the V and J ends lie 9 bases apart. The CDR3 has 13 amino acids, counting the end cysteine and phenylalanine. CDR3 DNA is the only sequence kept; it has 39 bases, read in frame from the first base. Looking up the germline V gene yields CDR1 SGHNT and CDR2 YENEEA. The data were obtained in a study of blood T cell repertoires in COVID-19 (dated by TCRdb to between 2020 and 2021). Study-wide context: Samples covering the acute and convalescent phases of COVID-19 were provided by collaborators in the United States, Italy and Spain. The material from the prospective study consisted of cDNA or gDNA derived from T cells, B-cell-depleted T cells, or PBMCs. Deeply sampled blood TCRbeta repertoires from subjects exposed to, actively infected with, or recovered from COVID-19 were included in the dataset. A freely available public database, intended as a resource for researchers studying the immune response to SARS-CoV-2, is where the repertoires were released. Samples came from the ongoing ImmuneRACE study (first 160 participants) plus 1,254 subjects from 6 global collaborators. Nearly every sample came with metadata listing a de-identified subject ID, COVID-19 status, age in years and sex. Where HLA class I and class II types were available, the types were taken from metadata supplied by the sample provider, not from assay-based typing.

Summary of the overall study and its limitations: The amount of clinical and demographic metadata varied by source and participant and was provided uncurated.

The clonotype originates from a man in his 70s with acute or convalescent COVID-19. The sample taken for sequencing was peripheral blood. The sequence joins TRBV11-3 to TRBJ1-1, and possibly TRBD1, on 5 matching bases. The CDR3 protein is CASSKQENTEAFF. In nucleotides, the sequence is TGTGCCAGCAGCAAACAGGAAAACACTGAAGCTTTCTTT.